Listed below are T cell receptor beta chains from one sample, sequenced in a study of T cell responses to AZD1222 COVID-19 vaccine. Using immunoSEQ multiplex PCR, the repertoire was profiled, and TCRdb retains in-frame clones only, with some absent. The top ten hold 0.7% to 0.9% of the sample, which has 150,000 or so clones, 90% to 95% seen once. The material was peripheral blood, obtained on day 0 of AZD1222 vaccination. The receptors shown here come from an adult in good health. CDR3s include the opening cysteine and the closing phenylalanine or tryptophan. The D gene is left open where the match is weak. Size values are once, few and many counts, or a class for expanded clones, and some rows have none.

once	TRBJ1-4	.	TRBV6-2/TRBV6-3	TGTGCCAGCAACCCTCATCAGGGTAATGAAAAACTGTTTTTT	CASNPHQGNEKLFF
.	TRBJ1-4	.	TRBV5-1	TGCGCCAGCAGCTTGGCGGGGACACGGAATGAAAAACTGTTTTTT	CASSLAGTRNEKLFF
.	TRBJ1-5	.	TRBV6-6	TGTGCCAGCACCCAAGGACAGCTTCATAGCAATCAGCCCCAGCATTTT	CASTQGQLHSNQPQHF
.	TRBJ1-5	.	TRBV19	TGTGCCAGTAGTCGACAGTACTACAATCAGCCCCAGCATTTT	CASSRQYYNQPQHF
.	TRBJ2-7	TRBD2	TRBV4-1	TGCGCCAGCAGCCCATCTAGCGGGGGGGGTTACGAGCAGTACTTC	CASSPSSGGGYEQYF
.	TRBJ1-3	TRBD1	TRBV6-5	TGTGCCAGCAGTAAACAGGGGTCTGGAAACACCATATATTTT	CASSKQGSGNTIYF
.	TRBJ1-6	.	TRBV20-1	TGCAGTGCTAGTTTGGTGAATAATTCACCCCTCCACTTT	CSASLVNNSPLHF
once	TRBJ2-6	.	TRBV19	TGTGCCAGTATAGGAGCTCCTGGGGCCAACGTCCTGACTTTC	CASIGAPGANVLTF
.	TRBJ1-6	TRBD1	TRBV4-3	TGCGCCAGCAGCCAAGATTCGGGACAGCTAAATTCACCCCTCCACTTT	CASSQDSGQLNSPLHF
.	TRBJ2-5	.	TRBV15	TGTGCCACCAGCAGAGTTCTAGCGAGACAAGAGACCCAGTACTTC	CATSRVLARQETQYF
.	TRBJ1-2	TRBD1	TRBV7-3	TGTGCCAGCAGCCCGGGACAGGGTGAAGGCTACACCTTC	CASSPGQGEGYTF
once	TRBJ1-1	.	TRBV7-9	TGTGCCAGCAGCTTACGGCAGGGAGGCACTGAAGCTTTCTTT	CASSLRQGGTEAFF
.	TRBJ1-5	TRBD1	TRBV28	TGTGCCAGCAGCCTCCCCCAGGGGGCGGGTCAGCCCCAGCATTTT	CASSLPQGAGQPQHF